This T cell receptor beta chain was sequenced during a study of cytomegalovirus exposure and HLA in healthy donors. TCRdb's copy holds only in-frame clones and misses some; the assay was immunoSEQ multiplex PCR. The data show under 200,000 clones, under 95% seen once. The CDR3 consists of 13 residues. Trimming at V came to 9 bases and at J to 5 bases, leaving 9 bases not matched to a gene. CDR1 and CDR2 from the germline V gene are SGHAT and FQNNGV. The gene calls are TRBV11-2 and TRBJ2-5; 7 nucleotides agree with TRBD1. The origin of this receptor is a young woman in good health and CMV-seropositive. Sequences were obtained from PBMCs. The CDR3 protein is CASTPTGKETQYF. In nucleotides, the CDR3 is TGTGCCAGTACACCGACAGGGAAGGAGACCCAGTACTTC.